Below are 30 T cell receptor beta chains sequenced from a single sample in a study of T cell responses to AZD1222 COVID-19 vaccine. The repertoire was sequenced with immunoSEQ multiplex PCR; TCRdb's copy has only in-frame clones and lacks some. The repertoire holds some 150,000 clones, with about 91% as singletons. The sample in question was peripheral blood, obtained on day 0 of MenACWY control vaccination. The receptors were gathered from an adult in good health.

The V gene is TRBV20-1, the J gene TRBJ2-2; D not resolved. CDR1 and CDR2 (germline): DFQATT, SNEGSKA (reference sequence). The CDR3 extends over 12 amino acids. V was cut by 3 bases and J by 3 bases, with 5 bases left in between. The DNA for the CDR3 is TGCAGTGCTAGTAAGGACACCGGGGAGCTGTTTTTT. Encoded protein: CSASKDTGELFF.

The CDR3: CASRSGNTIYF. The CDR3 DNA reads TGCGCCAGCCGCTCTGGAAACACCATATATTTT. V is TRBV10-1 and J is TRBJ1-3; D is uncertain. From germline, CDR1 is WNHNN and CDR2 SYGVQD (reference sequence). The CDR3 consists of 11 residues. Trimming pared 8 bases from V and 0 bases from J, leaving 2 bases between.

This chain links TRBV5-1 with TRBJ1-1, with 9 bases fitting TRBD1. CDR3 length: 17 residues. V trimming: 2 bases; J trimming: 5 bases; junction bases outside the gene matches: 13. The germline gives CDR1 SGHRS, CDR2 YFSETQ. The CDR3 sequence: CASSLPGQGYTPTEAFF. The CDR3 region has the DNA TGCGCCAGCAGCTTACCGGGACAGGGATATACCCCTACTGAAGCTTTCTTT. The full variable domain, in which reference TRBV5-1 and TRBJ1-1 provide the parts outside the CDR3, is KAGVTQTPRYLIKTRGQQVTLSCSPISGHRSVSWYQQTPGQGLQFLFEYFSETQRNKGNFPGRFSGRQFSNSRSEMNVSTLELGDSALYLCASSLPGQGYTPTEAFFGQGTRLTVV.

CDR3 region: CASRGGSDNEQFF. DNA of the CDR3: TGTGCCAGCAGGGGGGGATCGGACAATGAGCAGTTCTTC. This chain connects TRBV7-8 to TRBJ2-1; possible D gene TRBD2, 6 bases. This CDR3 is built from 13 residues. V gave up 6 bases and J gave up 5 bases, with 11 bases separating them. Per germline, CDR1 SGHVS and CDR2 FQNEAQ.

This chain links TRBV6-4 with TRBJ1-5; perhaps TRBD1 as D (5 bases). Germline CDR1 MRHNA, CDR2 SNTAGT. V lost 2 bases, J lost 5 bases, and 10 bases lay in between. The CDR3 has 14 amino acids. In nucleotides, the CDR3 is TGTGCCAGCAGTGACAGGCTGGGGGATCAGCCCCAGCATTTT. It specifies CASSDRLGDQPQHF.

The chain recombines TRBV12-3 or TRBV12-4 with TRBJ2-5, with D tentatively TRBD2 (5 bases). The V end was cut by 6 bases, the J end by 5 bases, with 10 bases between. The CDR3 consists of 12 residues. DNA of the CDR3: TGTGCCAGCAGGAGGGAAGTGGAGACCCAGTACTTC. Amino acid sequence: CASRREVETQYF.

The chain carries TRBV19 and TRBJ1-1; D may be TRBD1 (6 bases). Trimming stripped 3 bases from V and 7 bases from J, with 21 bases between. The CDR3 consists of 16 residues. Germline CDR1 and CDR2: LNHDA and SQIVND (reference sequence). Here the CDR3 reads CASSIPGGGGAGEAFF. Written as DNA, the CDR3 is TGTGCCAGTAGTATCCCTGGTGGGGGGGGCGCGGGTGAAGCTTTCTTT.

This chain uses TRBV6-5 with TRBJ1-5; D might be TRBD1 (5 bases). V shed 2 bases and J shed 6 bases, with 11 bases lying between them. The CDR3 totals 14 residues. The germline CDR1 and CDR2 sequences are MNHEY and SVGAGI. The CDR3 nucleotides are TGTGCCAGCAGTTACAAGAGGGGCGGTCAGCCCCAGCATTTT. This sequence encodes CASSYKRGGQPQHF.

The gene calls are TRBV10-2 and TRBJ1-3; D is unresolved. The CDR3 extends over 12 amino acids. Trimming removed 6 bases from V and 0 bases from J, with 3 bases in between. Germline V lookup: CDR1 WSHSY, CDR2 SAAADI. This CDR3 reads CASSHSGNTIYF. As DNA, the CDR3 is TGCGCCAGCAGCCACTCTGGAAACACCATATATTTT.

The genes are TRBV5-1 and TRBJ2-5; 7 bases are a match to TRBD1. Germline lookup yields CDR1 SGHRS and CDR2 YFSETQ. The CDR3 length is 15 residues. Trimming took 4 bases from V and 4 from J; bases not matched to a gene: 10. The CDR3 sequence is CASSHRDSARETQYF. The CDR3, as DNA: TGCGCCAGCAGCCACCGGGACAGCGCAAGAGAGACCCAGTACTTC. The variable domain in full, with the rest retrieved from reference TRBV5-1 and TRBJ2-5, is KAGVTQTPRYLIKTRGQQVTLSCSPISGHRSVSWYQQTPGQGLQFLFEYFSETQRNKGNFPGRFSGRQFSNSRSEMNVSTLELGDSALYLCASSHRDSARETQYFGPGTRLLVL.

J is TRBJ1-1 and V is TRBV10-1, with a weak D call TRBD1 (5 bases). This CDR3 has 14 amino acids. Germline CDR1 reads WNHNN; CDR2 reads SYGVQD (reference sequence). V lost 3 bases, J lost 4 bases, and 12 bases lay in between. CDR3 in DNA: TGCGCCAGCAGTGACAGGGAATTAGGCACTGAAGCTTTCTTT. Amino acid sequence: CASSDRELGTEAFF.

The chain uses TRBV27 and TRBJ2-1, with 12 nucleotides matching TRBD2. CDR1 is MNHEY, CDR2 SMNVEV, per germline (reference sequence). The CDR3 runs 20 residues. V lost 6 bases to trimming and J lost 0 bases; unmatched junction nucleotides: 15. CDR3 sequence reads: CASRSGQGTSGPSSYNEQFF. In nucleotides, the CDR3 is TGTGCCAGCAGGTCCGGTCAAGGGACTAGCGGGCCTAGCTCCTACAATGAGCAGTTCTTC.

The CDR3 reads CASSLMAVAGYTF. The CDR3 bases are TGTGCCAGCAGCCTAATGGCGGTGGCTGGCTACACCTTC. This chain connects TRBV12-3 or TRBV12-4 to TRBJ1-2; D call uncertain. V lost 6 bases and J lost 7, with 15 bases in between. The CDR3 contains 13 residues.

The rearrangement links TRBV5-1 to TRBJ2-1, with 7 bases fitting TRBD2. Germline loops: CDR1 SGHRS, CDR2 YFSETQ. V gave up 3 bases and J gave up 0 bases; unmatched junction bases: 6. The CDR3 totals 16 residues. CDR3 coding DNA: TGCGCCAGCAGCTACGGTCTAGCGGACTCCTACAATGAGCAGTTCTTC. Protein: CASSYGLADSYNEQFF. The complete variable domain, with remaining parts taken from reference TRBV5-1 and TRBJ2-1, reads KAGVTQTPRYLIKTRGQQVTLSCSPISGHRSVSWYQQTPGQGLQFLFEYFSETQRNKGNFPGRFSGRQFSNSRSEMNVSTLELGDSALYLCASSYGLADSYNEQFFGPGTRLTVL.

The chain combines TRBV7-2 with TRBJ1-1; D unclear. The CDR3 loop spans 13 amino acids. Trimming left V 1 base short and J 5 bases short, with 8 bases between. CDR1 is SGHTA, CDR2 FQGNSA, per germline. The CDR3 DNA reads as TGTGCCAGCAGCTTAGTCCCGGGGACTGAAGCTTTCTTT. Translation gives CASSLVPGTEAFF.

The CDR3: CASNRQGELGTDTQYF. The CDR3 DNA reads TGTGCCAGCAATAGACAGGGGGAACTAGGCACAGATACGCAGTATTTT. The chain links TRBV2 to TRBJ2-3, with 9 bases matching TRBD1. The V gene end was trimmed by 7 bases and the J gene end by 1 base; junction bases not matched to a gene: 9. The CDR3 is 16 residues long. Germline loops: CDR1 SNHLY, CDR2 FYNNEI.

The chain employs TRBV10-3 and TRBJ2-3; D unclear. Trimming removed 9 bases from V and 2 bases from J, with 15 bases in between. The CDR3 loop spans 14 amino acids. Germline V gene sequence: CDR1 ENHRY, CDR2 SYGVKD. CDR3 in DNA: TGTGCCATAGGTCGTGCCGGCGACACAGATACGCAGTATTTT. Translated: CAIGRAGDTDTQYF.

The rearrangement links TRBV30 to TRBJ1-4; unclear D gene. V was clipped by 4 bases and J by 4 bases, with 10 bases between them. The CDR3 length is 13 residues. Germline V gene sequence: CDR1 GTSNPN, CDR2 SVGIG (reference sequence). The CDR3 DNA follows: TGTGCCTGGACCCCCAGGATTAATGAAAAACTGTTTTTT. Translated: CAWTPRINEKLFF.

The chain's CDR3 is CASSLEGTQGTYEQYF. The DNA of the CDR3 is TGTGCCAGCAGCTTAGAGGGGACCCAGGGAACGTACGAGCAGTACTTC. The chain employs TRBV7-8 and TRBJ2-7, with D tentatively TRBD1 or TRBD2 (5 bases each). The CDR3 runs 16 residues. Trimming cost V 1 base and J 4 bases, with 17 bases left between them. Germline CDR1 and CDR2: SGHVS and FQNEAQ.

The genes are TRBV6-1 and TRBJ1-1; D uncertain. Germline V gene data show CDR1 as MNHNS and CDR2 as SASEGT. The V gene lost 5 bases and the J gene lost 5 bases, with 9 bases spanning the gap. The CDR3 runs 12 residues. In DNA form, the CDR3 reads TGTGCCAGCAGTTGGGTGGGAACTGAAGCTTTCTTT. Amino acid sequence: CASSWVGTEAFF.

The rearrangement links TRBV7-9 to TRBJ1-1; the D is unclear. The CDR3 loop spans 14 amino acids. CDR1 is SEHNR, CDR2 FQNEAQ, per germline (reference sequence). The V end lost 1 base, the J end lost 5 bases, and 11 bases lay between the germline ends. CDR3 amino acids: CASSLEYLGTEAFF. The CDR3 nucleotides are TGTGCCAGCAGCTTAGAATACCTGGGGACTGAAGCTTTCTTT. Together with reference TRBV7-9 and TRBJ1-1, the CDR3 gives the full variable domain: DTGVSQNPRHKITKRGQNVTFRCDPISEHNRLYWYRQTLGQGPEFLTYFQNEAQLEKSRLLSDRFSAERPKGSFSTLEIQRTEQGDSAMYLCASSLEYLGTEAFFGQGTRLTVV.

This clone was detected once. The chain is built from TRBV6-5 and TRBJ1-3; tentative D call: TRBD1 (5 bases). The CDR3 is made up of 13 amino acids. Germline values: CDR1 MNHEY, CDR2 SVGAGI. V lost 10 bases and J lost 2, with 12 bases in between. CDR3: CATTAGTGNTIYF. For the CDR3, the DNA is TGTGCCACCACAGCAGGGACTGGAAACACCATATATTTT.

The chain uses TRBV19 and TRBJ1-2; D is undetermined. CDR3 length equals 15 residues. With 3 bases removed from V and 4 bases from J, the gap between germline ends came to 15 bases. Germline CDR1 reads LNHDA; CDR2 reads SQIVND (reference sequence). CDR3 coding DNA: TGTGCCAGTAGTATGGTAAGGTCAGCTCTCTATGGCTACACCTTC. As protein: CASSMVRSALYGYTF.

This clone was observed once. This chain uses TRBV6-5 with TRBJ1-1; no firm D call. The germline CDR1 and CDR2 sequences are MNHEY and SVGAGI. Trimming removed 6 bases at V and 0 bases at J, with 8 bases between. This CDR3 comprises 13 residues. The CDR3 DNA is TGTGCCAGCAGGTTGGATATGAACACTGAAGCTTTCTTT. Translated, it gives CASRLDMNTEAFF.

The chain carries TRBV15 and TRBJ2-5, with D perhaps TRBD1 (5 bases). This CDR3 is built from 15 residues. V was cut by 0 bases and J by 2 bases, with 10 bases left in between. Germline CDR1 is LNHNV and CDR2 is YYDKDF (reference sequence). The CDR3 loop is CATSRDPGIQETQYF. CDR3 coding DNA: TGTGCCACCAGCAGAGACCCAGGGATACAAGAGACCCAGTACTTC.

The chain employs TRBV2 and TRBJ1-1, with unresolved D. V was cut by 8 bases and J by 5 bases, with 12 bases left in between. The CDR3 runs 12 residues. The germline gives CDR1 SNHLY, CDR2 FYNNEI. For the CDR3, the DNA is TGTGCCAGCGCGAAGAGTGGGACTGAAGCTTTCTTT. This sequence encodes CASAKSGTEAFF.

This chain connects TRBV7-3 to TRBJ2-1, with 8 bases aligning to TRBD2. Germline V lookup: CDR1 SGHTA, CDR2 FQGTGA. The ends lost 5 bases at V and 7 bases at J; junction bases unmatched: 10. CDR3 length: 15 residues. This CDR3 reads CASSPDAGGTNEQFF. CDR3 sequence (DNA): TGTGCCAGCAGCCCCGACGCGGGGGGAACTAATGAGCAGTTCTTC.

V and J are TRBV5-1 and TRBJ1-4; D remains ambiguous. Trimming took 0 bases from V and 12 from J, leaving 6 bases between them. There are 11 residues in the CDR3. Germline-derived CDR1 and CDR2 are SGHRS and YFSETQ. The CDR3: CASSLDQQLFF. The CDR3 bases are TGCGCCAGCAGCTTGGATCAGCAACTGTTTTTT.

This chain joins TRBV5-1 and TRBJ2-1; 11 bases map to TRBD2. J lost 5 bases, V lost 4 bases, and 5 bases had no gene match. The CDR3 is made up of 15 amino acids. Germline lookup yields CDR1 SGHRS and CDR2 YFSETQ. CDR3 nucleotides: TGCGCCAGCAGCCCCGGGACTAGCGGACACAATGAGCAGTTCTTC. The encoded protein is CASSPGTSGHNEQFF.

The rearrangement joins TRBV6-5 to TRBJ1-5; 9 positions agree with TRBD1. Germline lookup yields CDR1 MNHEY and CDR2 SVGAGI. The CDR3 extends over 14 amino acids. J lost 4 bases, V lost 5 bases, and 3 bases had no gene match. The CDR3 protein is CASSNRGRNQPQHF. The CDR3 region has the DNA TGTGCCAGCAGTAACAGGGGGCGTAATCAGCCCCAGCATTTT.